Described below is a single TCR beta chain sequence and its context. The data derive from a study of T cells in tumors after PD-1 blockade. For the study at large: Either cemiplimab 350 mg every 2 weeks or pembrolizumab 200 mg every 3 weeks was given.

CDR3 size: 12 residues. V lost 8 bases and J 8 bases, leaving 10 bases between the germline ends. Germline CDR1 and CDR2: LNHDA and SQIVND (reference sequence). Profiling relied on immunoSEQ multiplex PCR, and the TCRdb table lists in-frame clones only, not all of them. The table has about 47,000 clones, roughly 73% seen once. This material consisted of PBMCs, taken before anti-PD-1 treatment. This clonotype was obtained from a human donor with basal cell carcinoma. The rearrangement uses TRBV19 and TRBJ1-6; no clear D gene. The CDR3 DNA reads as TGTGCCAGTGGCAGTGGTGATTCACCCCTCCACTTT. This gives the protein CASGSGDSPLHF.